This is a list of T cell receptor beta chains from one sample in a study of response to subunit inactivated influenza vaccine. TCRdb re-analysed the RT-PCR reads in MiXCR, keeping a single row per CDR3 protein. The repertoire holds around 710,000 distinct CDR3 sequences, around 14% seen once, with less than 9% in the top ten. The sequencing here drew on PBMCs from blood, taken 14 to 15 days before vaccination. The receptors were gathered from a man aged 50 to 59 who received an inactivated influenza vaccine. Each CDR3 is given with its conserved first and last residue. D genes are given only for firm matches. Part of the rows lack a size; the others show once, few, many or a class for expanded clones.

v_call	clone_size	j_call	d_call	cdr3_aa	cdr3_nt
TRBV20-1	.	TRBJ2-1	.	CSVPTSYNEQFF	TGCAGTGTCCCGACTAGCTACAATGAGCAGTTCTTC
TRBV10-3	few	TRBJ2-1	.	CAIRARLDRDEQFF	TGTGCCATCAGGGCGCGACTGGACAGAGATGAGCAGTTCTTC
TRBV6-1	.	TRBJ2-1	.	CASSEPGQRYNEQFF	TGTGCCAGCAGTGAGCCGGGCCAGCGATACAATGAGCAGTTCTTC
TRBV28	many	TRBJ2-1	TRBD1	CASSFPTGTDNNEQFF	TGTGCCAGCAGCTTCCCCACCGGGACAGACAATAATGAGCAGTTCTTC
TRBV4-2	.	TRBJ2-5	.	CASSQVADQETQYF	TGTGCCAGCAGCCAAGTAGCGGATCAAGAGACCCAGTACTTC
TRBV11-1	many	TRBJ1-2	TRBD1	CASSSRKLQGARGYGYTF	TGTGCCAGCAGCTCCCGAAAACTACAGGGGGCGCGGGGCTATGGCTACACCTTC
TRBV27	few	TRBJ1-2	.	CASSPAGQESFYGYTF	TGTGCCAGCAGTCCCGCCGGGCAGGAGAGTTTCTATGGCTACACCTTC
TRBV20-1	few	TRBJ2-4	.	CSTTPHRDGVAKNIQYF	TGCAGTACCACGCCACACAGGGATGGGGTAGCCAAAAACATTCAGTACTTC
TRBV29-1	.	TRBJ2-5	.	CSVEDPWVVAPNQETQYF	TGCAGCGTTGAAGATCCCTGGGTAGTAGCGCCGAACCAAGAGACCCAGTACTTC
TRBV6-2/TRBV6-3	few	TRBJ2-7	.	CASSYLTAYEQYF	TGTGCCAGCAGTTACCTGACAGCCTACGAGCAGTACTTC
TRBV4-2	.	TRBJ2-4	.	CAISPGRGIVNTQYF	TGTGCCATCAGCCCCGGCCGGGGGATCGTAAACACTCAGTACTTC
TRBV5-1	.	TRBJ1-5	.	CASSNDRPQHF	TGCGCCAGCAGCAATGATCGACCCCAGCATTTT
TRBV5-1	.	TRBJ2-1	.	CASILNSGSYNEQFF	TGCGCCAGCATACTAAATAGCGGCTCCTACAATGAGCAGTTCTTC
TRBV11-2	few	TRBJ2-2	.	CASPYGLSLDGELFF	TGTGCCAGTCCCTACGGTCTATCTCTGGACGGGGAGCTGTTTTTT
TRBV11-1	many	TRBJ2-2	TRBD1	CASSVTGTGVPNTGELFF	TGTGCCAGCAGCGTGACCGGGACAGGGGTTCCGAACACCGGGGAGCTGTTTTTT
TRBV11-2	.	TRBJ1-2	.	CASSLALGSGYTF	TGTGCCAGCAGCTTAGCCCTGGGATCAGGCTACACCTTC
TRBV6-1	many	TRBJ2-3	TRBD2	CASSRTSGGFRSSTDTQYF	TGTGCCAGCTCCAGGACTAGCGGGGGGTTCCGATCCAGCACAGATACGCAGTATTTT
TRBV11-2	few	TRBJ2-1	TRBD1	CASSRPGQGPQSSYNEQFF	TGTGCCAGCAGCAGACCGGGACAGGGGCCTCAAAGCTCCTACAATGAGCAGTTCTTC
TRBV6-2/TRBV6-3	few	TRBJ1-5	TRBD1	CASSRDRGGNQPQHF	TGTGCCAGCAGTCGGGACAGGGGAGGCAATCAGCCCCAGCATTTT
TRBV6-1	.	TRBJ2-5	.	CASSTGQYQETQYF	TGTGCCAGCAGTACCGGACAGTACCAAGAGACCCAGTACTTC
TRBV27	many	TRBJ2-2	TRBD1	CASSLIQGVPGELFF	TGTGCCAGCAGTTTAATTCAGGGGGTACCCGGGGAGCTGTTTTTT
TRBV20-1	few	TRBJ1-3	.	CSAKGVGNTIYF	TGCAGTGCTAAAGGGGTCGGAAACACCATATATTTT
TRBV29-1	few	TRBJ1-1	.	CSVARAKNTEAFF	TGCAGCGTGGCCCGGGCCAAGAACACTGAAGCTTTCTTT
TRBV5-1	once	TRBJ2-1	TRBD2	CAGFSLAGGPGNEQFF	TGCGCCGGCTTCAGTCTAGCGGGAGGGCCCGGCAATGAGCAGTTCTTC
TRBV20-1	many	TRBJ2-5	.	CSVRGEARLETQYF	TGCAGTGTTCGCGGAGAGGCCAGGCTGGAGACCCAGTACTTC
TRBV27	.	TRBJ1-6	TRBD1	CASSLTGGSSSPLHF	TGTGCCAGCAGTTTAACAGGGGGGAGTAGTTCACCCCTCCACTTT
TRBV18	few	TRBJ2-5	.	CASSPSTGRETQYF	TGTGCCAGCTCACCAAGTACAGGGCGGGAGACCCAGTACTTC
TRBV2	.	TRBJ1-2	TRBD1	CASDGTDDNYGYTF	TGTGCCAGCGATGGGACAGACGATAACTATGGCTACACCTTC
TRBV12-3/TRBV12-4	few	TRBJ2-7	.	CASSPTGKWYEQYF	TGTGCCAGCAGTCCAACAGGGAAATGGTACGAGCAGTACTTC
TRBV27	.	TRBJ2-7	.	CASSLYGVVGPRRREQYF	TGTGCCAGCAGTTTATATGGTGTCGTTGGGCCACGACGTAGAGAGCAGTACTTC
TRBV7-9	few	TRBJ2-5	.	CASSLQQETQYF	TGTGCCAGCAGCTTACAACAAGAGACCCAGTACTTC
TRBV7-2	.	TRBJ2-5	.	CASTPLSDPQYF	TGTGCCAGCACCCCGCTTAGCGATCCCCAGTACTTC
TRBV28	few	TRBJ2-1	.	CASSILGQSSYNEQFF	TGTGCCAGCAGTATACTAGGACAAAGCTCCTACAATGAGCAGTTCTTC
TRBV29-1	.	TRBJ2-7	.	CSVIRTGTYEQYF	TGCAGCGTCATACGGACGGGAACCTACGAGCAGTACTTC
TRBV11-2	many	TRBJ2-2	.	CASSTPLQGANTGELFF	TGTGCCAGCAGCACCCCTCTACAGGGAGCGAACACCGGGGAGCTGTTTTTT
TRBV6-5	many	TRBJ2-3	.	CASSYRSGGRRADTQYF	TGTGCCAGCAGTTACAGATCCGGGGGGCGGAGGGCAGATACGCAGTATTTT
TRBV18	.	TRBJ2-2	TRBD1	CASSGTAAGELFF	TGTGCCAGCTCAGGGACAGCCGCCGGGGAGCTGTTTTTT
TRBV3-1	few	TRBJ1-5	.	CASSQEGVMNQPQHF	TGTGCCAGCAGCCAAGAGGGAGTGATGAATCAGCCCCAGCATTTT
TRBV2	.	TRBJ2-3	TRBD2	CASSTLVSGETDTQYF	TGTGCCAGCAGTACATTGGTCAGCGGGGAAACAGATACGCAGTATTTT
TRBV6-2/TRBV6-3	.	TRBJ2-1	TRBD2	CASIQETSGTSYNEQFF	TGTGCCAGCATCCAAGAGACTAGCGGGACCTCCTACAATGAGCAGTTCTTC
TRBV18	.	TRBJ2-5	TRBD1	CATFTGQKETQYF	TGTGCCACCTTCACGGGACAGAAAGAGACCCAGTACTTC
TRBV4-3	few	TRBJ2-7	.	CASSQDGADPYEQYF	TGCGCCAGCAGCCAAGATGGGGCAGATCCCTACGAGCAGTACTTC
TRBV9	.	TRBJ2-5	TRBD1	CASSVGARGSETQYF	TGTGCCAGCAGCGTAGGGGCCAGGGGGTCAGAGACCCAGTACTTC
TRBV20-1	many	TRBJ2-2	.	CSARGFYTGELFF	TGCAGTGCTAGAGGGTTCTACACCGGGGAGCTGTTTTTT
TRBV9	.	TRBJ2-2	TRBD1	CASSRTTGVLTGELFF	TGTGCCAGCAGCCGGACCACAGGGGTCTTAACCGGGGAGCTGTTTTTT
TRBV15	once	TRBJ2-1	TRBD2	CATSRNRDYYNEQFF	TGTGCCACCAGCAGAAACCGGGACTACTACAATGAGCAGTTCTTC
TRBV12-3/TRBV12-4	few	TRBJ2-3	TRBD2	CASEAGDRSTDTQYF	TGTGCCAGCGAGGCGGGGGACCGCAGCACAGATACGCAGTATTTT
TRBV20-1	few	TRBJ2-3	TRBD2	CSAPGLATDTQYF	TGCAGTGCCCCGGGACTAGCAACAGATACGCAGTATTTT
TRBV20-1	few	TRBJ2-1	TRBD2	CSALGTSGRYHEQFF	TGCAGTGCTCTAGGGACTAGCGGGAGGTATCATGAGCAGTTCTTC
TRBV19	few	TRBJ2-1	.	CASSIGQHLAVTGYNEQFF	TGTGCCAGTAGTATAGGTCAGCATTTAGCGGTTACTGGGTACAATGAGCAGTTCTTC
TRBV12-3/TRBV12-4	few	TRBJ1-3	.	CASSTGHISGNTIYF	TGTGCCAGCAGTACGGGACATATCTCTGGAAACACCATATATTTT
TRBV7-3	.	TRBJ2-1	.	CASSPSGGIEQFF	TGTGCCAGCAGCCCAAGTGGGGGCATTGAGCAGTTCTTC
TRBV12-3/TRBV12-4	.	TRBJ2-4	.	CASSLNPSGMYF	TGTGCCAGCAGTTTAAATCCCTCAGGCATGTACTTC
TRBV7-2	few	TRBJ2-5	.	CASSLVAVIETQYF	TGTGCCAGCAGCTTAGTAGCGGTAATAGAGACCCAGTACTTC
TRBV4-2	.	TRBJ2-2	.	CASSQEKGWGGELFF	TGTGCCAGCAGCCAAGAAAAGGGGTGGGGCGGGGAGCTGTTTTTT
TRBV7-2	many	TRBJ1-2	.	CASSPDSNYGYTF	TGTGCCAGCAGCCCCGACAGTAACTATGGCTACACCTTC